The rows below give T cell receptor beta chains drawn from one sample of a study of regulatory T cells in long-lasting Graves disease. TCRdb reanalysed the multiplex PCR reads using MiXCR and keeps one entry per CDR3 protein. The sample records under 350,000 distinct CDR3 sequences, around a fifth being singletons. The sample consisted of peripheral blood mononuclear cells (PBMCs), taken when the disease was refractory, from a patient treated with antithyroid drugs. All receptors come from a female donor with Graves disease. CDR3s include the opening cysteine and the closing phenylalanine or tryptophan. A D gene is named only where the DNA matches it firmly. Expanded clones get a size class; other rows say once, few or many, or leave the size out.

TRBV7-2	TRBJ2-4	TRBD1	many	CASSLAGGNIQYF	TGTGCCAGCAGCTTGGCAGGGGGAAACATTCAGTACTTC
TRBV5-1	TRBJ1-4	.	many	CASSPRTPTHEKLFF	TGCGCCAGCAGCCCCCGGACACCTACGCATGAAAAACTGTTTTTT
TRBV7-9	TRBJ2-7	.	.	CASSRAVFEQYF	TGTGCCAGCAGCCGCGCCGTTTTCGAGCAGTACTTC
TRBV20-1	TRBJ1-2	TRBD1	few	CSAQDREWIYGYTF	TGCAGTGCTCAAGACAGGGAATGGATCTATGGCTACACCTTC
TRBV7-9	TRBJ2-5	.	.	CASSSAVRADGETQYF	TGTGCCAGCAGCTCCGCTGTTCGGGCCGACGGGGAGACCCAGTACTTC
TRBV7-9	TRBJ1-2	TRBD1	.	CASSLRQGRDYGYTF	TGTGCCAGCAGCTTGAGACAGGGCCGGGACTATGGCTACACCTTC
TRBV20-1	TRBJ1-2	.	many	CSASQIGGGYGYTF	TGCAGTGCTAGCCAAATCGGGGGAGGCTATGGCTACACCTTC
TRBV10-3	TRBJ1-5	.	.	CAISESGDSNQPQHF	TGTGCCATCAGTGAGTCGGGGGATAGCAATCAGCCCCAGCATTTT
TRBV28	TRBJ2-7	.	many	CASSPVDFPAYEQYF	TGTGCCAGCAGTCCCGTGGACTTTCCGGCCTACGAGCAGTACTTC
TRBV7-2	TRBJ2-5	.	many	CASSLEGGWSPETQYF	TGTGCCAGCAGCTTAGAAGGCGGTTGGTCGCCAGAGACCCAGTACTTC
TRBV7-9	TRBJ2-7	TRBD1	.	CASSSEKDRFYEQYF	TGTGCCAGCAGCTCAGAGAAGGACAGGTTCTACGAGCAGTACTTC
TRBV12-5	TRBJ1-1	.	many	CASGLPRGNTEAFF	TGTGCTAGTGGTTTGCCCAGGGGGAACACTGAAGCTTTCTTT
TRBV10-2	TRBJ2-7	TRBD2	many	CASSETSGTSYEQYF	TGCGCCAGCAGTGAGACTAGCGGGACGTCCTACGAGCAGTACTTC
TRBV20-1	TRBJ1-2	TRBD1	.	CSARESRGLNYGYTF	TGCAGTGCTAGAGAGTCAAGGGGGCTAAACTATGGCTACACCTTC
TRBV18	TRBJ1-5	TRBD1	few	CASSPTGVDQPQHF	TGTGCCAGCTCACCTACAGGGGTGGATCAGCCCCAGCATTTT
TRBV10-1	TRBJ1-1	TRBD1	once	CASLLTGAAFF	TGCGCCAGCTTGTTGACAGGGGCAGCTTTCTTT
TRBV18	TRBJ2-7	TRBD2	.	CASSATSGRVEQYF	TGTGCCAGCTCAGCTACTAGCGGGAGGGTCGAGCAGTACTTC
TRBV7-2	TRBJ1-1	.	many	CASSLVGGPATEAFF	TGTGCCAGCAGCTTAGTAGGAGGGCCCGCGACTGAAGCTTTCTTT
TRBV6-1	TRBJ1-1	.	few	CASTLNRDRGATEAFF	TGTGCCAGCACCTTGAACCGGGACCGGGGGGCCACTGAAGCTTTCTTT
TRBV29-1	TRBJ1-1	.	.	CSAGPERETEAFF	TGCAGCGCTGGACCCGAAAGGGAGACTGAAGCTTTCTTT
TRBV29-1	TRBJ1-2	TRBD1	many	CSVAPGTGGFHGYTF	TGCAGCGTTGCCCCCGGGACAGGGGGCTTTCATGGCTACACCTTC
TRBV11-2	TRBJ2-2	TRBD2	.	CASSSSAGYTGELFF	TGTGCCAGCAGCTCCTCAGCGGGGTACACCGGGGAGCTGTTTTTT
TRBV5-1	TRBJ2-5	.	.	CASSPSTSRETQYF	TGCGCCAGCAGCCCGAGCACCAGTAGAGAGACCCAGTACTTC
TRBV11-2	TRBJ2-7	TRBD2	few	CASSLRPRSGSNVVEQYF	TGTGCCAGCAGCTTACGACCCCGAAGCGGGAGTAACGTTGTCGAGCAGTACTTC
TRBV5-1	TRBJ2-7	TRBD2	.	CASSAGLAANSYEQYF	TGCGCCAGCAGCGCGGGACTAGCGGCTAACTCCTACGAGCAGTACTTC
TRBV5-1	TRBJ2-7	.	.	CASSLTRMTGEQYF	TGCGCCAGCTCCCTTACACGTATGACAGGCGAGCAGTACTTC
TRBV29-1	TRBJ1-1	.	few	CSVRRQNTEAFF	TGCAGCGTTCGCAGACAGAACACTGAAGCTTTCTTT
TRBV2	TRBJ2-7	.	many	CASSRQGQYEQYF	TGTGCCAGCAGCCGGCAAGGCCAATACGAGCAGTACTTC
TRBV28	TRBJ1-3	TRBD1	.	CASSLIGDRVGNTIYF	TGTGCCAGCAGTTTAATTGGGGACAGGGTCGGAAACACCATATATTTT
TRBV5-1	TRBJ1-4	.	.	CASSLEGPSEKLFF	TGCGCCAGCAGCTTGGAAGGGCCGTCCGAAAAACTGTTTTTT
TRBV7-2	TRBJ1-5	.	few	CASSLGPGGSTPQHF	TGTGCCAGCAGCTTAGGGCCGGGGGGATCGACCCCCCAGCATTTT
TRBV4-2	TRBJ2-5	.	.	CASSPEDRTQETQYF	TGTGCCAGCAGCCCAGAGGACAGAACCCAAGAGACCCAGTACTTC
TRBV15	TRBJ2-5	.	few	CATRKGGEETQYF	TGTGCCACCAGAAAAGGGGGAGAAGAGACCCAGTACTTC
TRBV29-1	TRBJ1-2	TRBD1	.	CSVAAQGDYGYTF	TGCAGCGTAGCCGCCCAGGGGGACTATGGCTACACCTTC
TRBV7-2	TRBJ2-1	TRBD2	.	CASRGTSGRTGVPGNEQFF	TGTGCCAGCAGGGGGACTAGCGGGAGGACGGGGGTCCCTGGCAATGAGCAGTTCTTC
TRBV14	TRBJ2-7	TRBD2	.	CASSQEWGIAGAGYEQHF	TGTGCCAGCAGCCAAGAATGGGGTATAGCGGGAGCCGGGTACGAGCAGCACTTC
TRBV11-1	TRBJ2-7	.	many	CASSRDTLYEQYF	TGTGCCAGCAGCCGGGACACCCTATACGAGCAGTACTTC
TRBV6-1	TRBJ1-2	TRBD1	.	CASSDPGQGAGGYTF	TGTGCCAGCAGTGATCCGGGACAGGGGGCGGGGGGCTACACCTTC
TRBV11-2	TRBJ1-1	.	.	CASSHTGFTEAFF	TGTGCCAGCAGCCATACAGGGTTCACTGAAGCTTTCTTC
TRBV7-9	TRBJ1-4	.	.	CASSREGEKLFF	TGTGCCAGCAGCCGCGAAGGGGAAAAACTGTTTTTT
TRBV10-3	TRBJ1-1	.	.	CASPGSGTEAFF	TGTGCCAGTCCAGGGAGTGGCACTGAAGCTTTCTTT
TRBV13	TRBJ1-1	TRBD1	many	CASSERTGALNTEAFF	TGTGCCAGCAGCGAAAGGACAGGGGCGTTGAACACTGAAGCTTTCTTT
TRBV10-3	TRBJ2-7	.	.	CAISQGGGLTYEQYF	TGTGCCATCAGTCAGGGGGGCGGGCTTACCTACGAGCAGTACTTC
TRBV7-3	TRBJ2-7	TRBD1	few	CASRRSGTAEQYF	TGTGCCAGCAGGCGTTCCGGGACAGCCGAGCAGTACTTC
TRBV6-1	TRBJ1-4	.	few	CASSRRLGTGNEKLFF	TGTGCCAGCAGTCGACGGCTCGGGACGGGGAATGAAAAACTGTTTTTT
TRBV7-6	TRBJ2-5	.	.	CASSRWAGTQYF	TGTGCCAGCAGCCGTTGGGCAGGGACCCAGTACTTC
TRBV6-5	TRBJ1-2	.	many	CASSSQGDYGYTF	TGTGCCAGCAGTTCACAGGGCGACTATGGCTACACCTTC
TRBV15	TRBJ1-5	TRBD1	.	CATSRDLGGRYQPQHF	TGTGCCACCAGCAGGGACTTAGGGGGCAGGTATCAGCCCCAGCATTTT
TRBV28	TRBJ2-5	.	many	CASAGRVAETQYF	TGTGCCAGCGCCGGCAGGGTGGCGGAGACCCAGTACTTC
TRBV6-2/TRBV6-3	TRBJ2-7	.	many	CASSYALEGYEQYF	TGTGCCAGCAGTTACGCTCTAGAGGGCTACGAGCAGTACTTC
TRBV10-3	TRBJ2-7	TRBD2	many	CAISDSGGLYEQYF	TGTGCCATCAGTGATAGCGGGGGTCTCTACGAGCAGTACTTC
TRBV7-2	TRBJ2-5	TRBD2	.	CASSFSGELAGVETQYF	TGTGCCAGCAGCTTTAGCGGGGAACTAGCGGGAGTAGAGACCCAGTACTTC
TRBV28	TRBJ2-2	TRBD1	.	CASSHSLDRGFTGELFF	TGTGCCAGCAGTCATTCCTTGGACAGGGGGTTTACCGGGGAGCTGTTTTTT
TRBV7-2	TRBJ1-6	.	few	CASSLFHTGTQNSPLHF	TGTGCCAGCAGCTTATTCCACACCGGGACACAAAATTCACCCCTCCACTTT
TRBV3-1	TRBJ2-7	TRBD1	many	CASRGTAFYEQYF	TGTGCCAGCAGGGGGACAGCCTTCTACGAGCAGTACTTC